These 9 T cell receptor beta chains share one sample of origin, sequenced in a study of blood T cells in healthy people across ages. It was with a sample-barcoded 5' primer and a J-beta primer mix that a second PCR of roughly 6 to 12 cycles was run. Each CDR3 protein gets one entry after TCRdb re-called the 5' RACE reads with MiXCR. The sample holds approximately 1.5 million distinct CDR3 sequences; 34% are singletons and the top ten take approximately 10%. The specimen was blood. Receptors originate from a woman aged 25-40 years in good health.

This chain connects TRBV20-1 to TRBJ1-1, with TRBD1 as a possible D gene (6 bases). Germline CDR1 and CDR2: DFQATT and SNEGSKA (reference sequence). V was shortened by 2 bases and J by 3 bases, with 13 bases between the two germline ends. This CDR3 spans 14 amino acids. In DNA, the CDR3 is TGCAGTGCTAGATTGGGGGGCTGGGACACTGAAGCTTTCTTT. Its translation is CSARLGGWDTEAFF.

This clonotype was observed a handful of times. The chain employs TRBV20-1 and TRBJ1-2; D is possibly TRBD1 (5 bases). The CDR3 has 14 residues. Trimming shortened V by 5 bases and J by 3 bases, and 16 bases separated the two germline ends. The germline V gene has CDR1 DFQATT and CDR2 SNEGSKA (reference sequence). The CDR3 DNA sequence: TGCAGTGCTGGGGGGAATAAGCCGTACTATGGCTACACCTTC. This gives the protein CSAGGNKPYYGYTF.

With respect to this clonotype: A read error may account for a junction end that differs from germline. This rearrangement joins TRBV5-1 to TRBJ2-3; possibly TRBD2 for D (5 bases). Germline CDR1 is SGHRS and CDR2 is YFSETQ. The CDR3 contains 15 residues. CDR3 in amino acids: CASSLGRDSTDTQDF. The CDR3 nucleotides are TGCGCCAGCAGCTTGGGTCGGGATAGCACAGATACGCAGGATTTT.

V is TRBV11-2 and J is TRBJ2-1; 7 nucleotides agree with TRBD2. Germline trimming cut 5 bases from V and 5 bases from J; bases unmatched to any gene: 6. The CDR3 is 14 residues long. Germline V gene lookup returns CDR1 SGHAT and CDR2 FQNNGV. This chain's CDR3 is CASSTRTRNNEQFF. The CDR3 DNA sequence: TGTGCCAGCAGCACCAGGACTAGAAACAATGAGCAGTTCTTC.

The V call is TRBV7-8, the J call TRBJ2-1; D is unresolved. The CDR3 is 13 residues long. The germline V gene has CDR1 SGHVS and CDR2 FQNEAQ. V was shortened by 6 bases and J by 4 bases, with 10 bases between the two germline ends. In DNA form, the CDR3 reads TGTGCCAGCAGATCTCCGGAGTACAATGAGCAGTTCTTC. It yields the protein CASRSPEYNEQFF. The full variable domain, its missing parts supplied by reference TRBV7-8 and TRBJ2-1, is GAGVSQSPRYKVAKRGQDVALRCDPISGHVSLFWYQQALGQGPEFLTYFQNEAQLDKSGLPSDRFFAERPEGSVSTLKIQRTQQEDSAVYLCASRSPEYNEQFFGPGTRLTVL.

In this sample, this clonotype turned up many times. The chain carries TRBV14 and TRBJ2-5; 10 nucleotides match TRBD1. V gave up 2 bases and J gave up 4 bases; unmatched junction bases: 10. Germline loops: CDR1 SGHDN, CDR2 FVKESK. The CDR3 sequence is 17 residues long. CDR3 amino acids: CASSQSTGTGAGETQYF. The CDR3 nucleotides are TGTGCCAGCAGCCAATCAACCGGGACAGGGGCTGGAGAGACCCAGTACTTC.

This clonotype has a handful of counts. The CDR3 reads CASRSGTGDSWGYTF. Here the CDR3 DNA reads TGCGCCAGCAGATCCGGGACAGGGGATTCCTGGGGCTACACCTTC. The J gene is TRBJ1-2, the V gene TRBV5-1, with TRBD1 matching 10 bases. Germline CDR1 SGHRS, CDR2 YFSETQ. CDR3 length equals 15 residues. V gave up 5 bases and J gave up 8 bases; unmatched junction bases: 12.

Comments on this clonotype: A read error may explain this, as a much larger clone is one base away. The V and J genes are TRBV3-1 and TRBJ2-5, with D tentatively TRBD1 (5 bases). Germline loops: CDR1 LGHDT, CDR2 YNNKEL (reference sequence). CDR3 length: 14 residues. V was cut by 3 bases and J by 3 bases, with 11 bases left in between. This chain's CDR3 is CASSQWIGEETQYF. DNA of the CDR3: TGTGCCAGCAGCCAGTGGATAGGGGAAGAGACCCAGTACTTC.

The J gene is TRBJ1-4, the V gene TRBV12-3 or TRBV12-4; D gene unclear. The CDR3 sequence is 13 residues long. The V end lost 6 bases, the J end lost 8 bases, and 13 bases lay between the germline ends. The CDR3 DNA reads as TGTGCCAGCAGCTCCAAAGCGGAGGAAAAACTGTTTTTT. Encoded protein: CASSSKAEEKLFF.